The 9 T cell receptor beta chains presented below share a single source sample, sequenced in a study of beta chain features in type 1 diabetes. Study-level points and caveats: For Type 1 diabetes patients, all four CD4+ subsets carried TCRB CDR3s that were moderately but significantly shorter.

Every bit of the isolated RNA underwent reverse transcription, so sequencing read expressed TCRB transcripts. TCRdb keeps only in-frame clones here, not all; method: immunoSEQ multiplex PCR. The sample yields roughly 730,000 clones, around an eighth seen once. No antigen has been assigned to these receptors. The sample consisted of naive CD4+ T cells from blood. These receptors all stem from a man younger than 30 with type 1 diabetes.

The gene calls are TRBV6-5 and TRBJ1-1; the D is unclear. Trimming took off 2 bases at V and 11 bases at J, with 12 bases between the two ends. This CDR3 contains 12 residues. Germline lookup yields CDR1 MNHEY and CDR2 SVGAGI. The chain's CDR3 is CASSYAGLPAFF. The CDR3, as DNA: TGTGCCAGCAGTTACGCCGGCCTGCCGGCTTTCTTT.

The sample holds a few counts of this clone. This chain links TRBV15 with TRBJ1-5, with D unresolved. Germline CDR1 and CDR2: LNHNV and YYDKDF (reference sequence). V shed 5 bases and J shed 0 bases, with 5 bases lying between them. The CDR3 has 13 amino acids. The CDR3 nucleotides are TGTGCCACCAGCTACTCTAGCAATCAGCCCCAGCATTTT. This gives the protein CATSYSSNQPQHF.

This clone turned up a few times. The rearrangement joins TRBV5-1 to TRBJ1-2, with 8 bases aligning to TRBD1. V shed 6 bases and J 6 bases; nucleotides not matched to a gene: 7. The length of the CDR3 is 13 residues. Per the germline V gene, CDR1 is SGHRS and CDR2 is YFSETQ. Here the CDR3 reads CASTTGQADGYTF. CDR3 DNA: TGCGCCAGCACCACGGGACAGGCTGATGGCTACACCTTC.

In its sample, this clone was seen a few times. This sequence joins TRBV10-3 and TRBJ1-2, with a tentative D call TRBD1 (6 bases). Trimming removed 0 bases from V and 4 bases from J, with 12 bases in between. The CDR3 spans 15 residues. The germline V gene encodes CDR1 ENHRY and CDR2 SYGVKD. DNA of the CDR3: TGTGCCATCAGTGAGTCAGCACAGGGTGGCTATGGCTACACCTTC. It translates to CAISESAQGGYGYTF.

This clone was counted only a few times. The chain links TRBV29-1 to TRBJ2-1; 12 nucleotides match TRBD2. Per germline, CDR1 SQVTM and CDR2 ANQGSEA. With V trimmed by 7 bases and J by 7 bases, 8 bases remained unmatched. The CDR3 consists of 14 residues. In DNA form, the CDR3 reads TGCAGCGGACAGACTAGCGGGGGTGGGAATGAGCAGTTCTTC. Translated: CSGQTSGGGNEQFF.

The chain couples TRBV6-5 to TRBJ1-2, with D unclear. Deletions cut 2 bases from V and 8 bases from J, with 12 bases between. Looked up from germline, CDR1 is MNHEY and CDR2 is SVGAGI. CDR3 length: 13 amino acids. The CDR3 DNA is TGTGCCAGCAGTTACCCTGGAAGTGGAGGCTACACCTTC. Translating it yields CASSYPGSGGYTF.

This clone was counted a few times. The genes are TRBV29-1 and TRBJ2-3, with 12 positions matching TRBD1. The CDR3 contains 16 residues. After removal of 3 bases from V and 1 base from J, the junction contained 5 bases not matched to a gene. From germline, CDR1 is SQVTM and CDR2 ANQGSEA. The CDR3 is CSVDGDRGLGTDTQYF. In DNA form, the CDR3 reads TGCAGCGTTGACGGGGACAGGGGGCTGGGCACAGATACGCAGTATTTT.

The chain joins TRBV5-4 to TRBJ1-6, with no clear D. The CDR3 contains 16 residues. The germline V gene encodes CDR1 SGHNT and CDR2 YYREEE (reference sequence). The V gene lost 4 bases and the J gene lost 10 bases, with 21 bases spanning the gap. The CDR3 region has the DNA TGTGCCAGCAGCCCTCCTTCGTACGGGGAGGGATCACCCCTCCACTTT. Protein product: CASSPPSYGEGSPLHF.

The V call is TRBV4-2, the J call TRBJ1-1; 9 nucleotides align to TRBD1. Looked up from germline, CDR1 is LGHNA and CDR2 is YNFKEQ. The CDR3 has 13 amino acids. V lost 1 base, J lost 8 bases, and 2 bases stayed unmatched. The CDR3 spells CASSQGDRVEAFF. The CDR3, as DNA: TGTGCCAGCAGCCAAGGGGACAGGGTGGAAGCTTTCTTT.